This T cell receptor (beta chain) was captured by sequencing in a study of T cell changes during pregnancy in multiple sclerosis. Clones were sequenced by immunoSEQ multiplex PCR, and TCRdb holds only the in-frame ones, with some missing. The sample includes 45,000 to 55,000 clones, about 90% of them seen just once. Trimming removed 0 bases at V and 3 bases at J, with 14 bases between. This CDR3 contains 17 residues. Germline values: CDR1 SNHLY, CDR2 FYNNEI. The TCR sequence derives from a female donor in good health, enrolled as a control in a pregnancy study. The chain employs TRBV2 and TRBJ1-4; D gene uncertain. The sample in question was peripheral blood, obtained in the first trimester of pregnancy. CDR3 DNA sequence: TGTGCCAGCAGTGAAGCGCTTCCTGGGAGGGCTAATGAAAAACTGTTTTTT. Its translation: CASSEALPGRANEKLFF. Looking up the rest from reference TRBV2 and TRBJ1-4 gives the full variable domain: EPEVTQTPSHQVTQMGQEVILRCVPISNHLYFYWYRQILGQKVEFLVSFYNNEISEKSEIFDDQFSVERPDGSNFTLKIRSTKLEDSAMYFCASSEALPGRANEKLFFGSGTQLSVL.